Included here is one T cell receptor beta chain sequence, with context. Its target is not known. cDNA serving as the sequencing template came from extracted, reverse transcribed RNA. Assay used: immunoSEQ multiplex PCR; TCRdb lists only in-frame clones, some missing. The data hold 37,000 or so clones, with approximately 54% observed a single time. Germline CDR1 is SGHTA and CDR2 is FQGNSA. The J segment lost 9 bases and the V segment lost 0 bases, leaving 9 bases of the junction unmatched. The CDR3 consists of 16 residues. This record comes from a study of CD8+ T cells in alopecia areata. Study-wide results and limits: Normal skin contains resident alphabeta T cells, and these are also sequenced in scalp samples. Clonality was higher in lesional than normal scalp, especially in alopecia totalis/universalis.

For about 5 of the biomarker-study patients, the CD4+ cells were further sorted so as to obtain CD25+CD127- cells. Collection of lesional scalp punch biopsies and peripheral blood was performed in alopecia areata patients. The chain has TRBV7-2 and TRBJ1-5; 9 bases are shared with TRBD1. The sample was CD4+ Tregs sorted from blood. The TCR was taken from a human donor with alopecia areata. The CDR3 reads CASSLAPGTGFGPQHF. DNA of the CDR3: TGTGCCAGCAGCTTAGCTCCCGGGACAGGGTTTGGGCCCCAGCATTTT. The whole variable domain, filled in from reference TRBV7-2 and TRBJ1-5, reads GAGVSQSPSNKVTEKGKDVELRCDPISGHTALYWYRQSLGQGLEFLIYFQGNSAPDKSGLPSDRFSAERTGGSVSTLTIQRTQQEDSAVYLCASSLAPGTGFGPQHFGDGTRLSIL.